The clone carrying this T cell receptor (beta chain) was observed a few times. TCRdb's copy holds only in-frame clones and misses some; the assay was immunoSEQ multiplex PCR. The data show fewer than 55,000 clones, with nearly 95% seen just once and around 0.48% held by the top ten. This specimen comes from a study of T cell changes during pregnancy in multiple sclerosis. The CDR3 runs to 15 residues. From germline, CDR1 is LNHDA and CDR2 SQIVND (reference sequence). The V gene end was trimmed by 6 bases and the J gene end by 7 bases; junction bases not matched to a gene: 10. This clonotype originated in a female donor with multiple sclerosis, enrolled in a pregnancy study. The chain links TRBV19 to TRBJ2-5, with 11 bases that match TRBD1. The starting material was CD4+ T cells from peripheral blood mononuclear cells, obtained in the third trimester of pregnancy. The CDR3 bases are TGTGCCAGTAGAGGGGGGACAGGGGGTTCGCGGACCCAGTACTTC. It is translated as CASRGGTGGSRTQYF.